The 14 T cell receptor beta chains reported below all come from one sample, sequenced in a study of CD8+ T cells in alopecia areata. Treatment defined: oral pan-JAK inhibitor, 5-10 mg twice daily. Researchers gathered lesional scalp punch biopsies and peripheral blood from patients with alopecia areata. After isolation, RNA underwent reverse transcription to generate cDNA as the sequencing template. Clones were read by immunoSEQ multiplex PCR, and TCRdb kept only the in-frame ones, dropping some. The sample comprises around 19,000 clones, 59% of which are singletons, and over 7% rests with the top ten. The starting material was skin, obtained at week 4, from a patient treated with tofacitinib. These receptors were obtained from a human donor with alopecia areata.

V is TRBV30 and J is TRBJ1-2; D is perhaps TRBD1 (5 bases). Trimming took off 6 bases at V and 6 bases at J, with 17 bases between the two ends. Germline CDR1 GTSNPN, CDR2 SVGIG (reference sequence). The CDR3 runs to 13 residues. The CDR3, as DNA: TGTGCCTGCAATGACCGAGAAGGGGATGGCTACACCTTC. Its translation is CACNDREGDGYTF.

This clone was found a few times. The CDR3: CASSQGSGAGANVLTF. In DNA, the CDR3 is TGTGCCAGCAGCCAAGGTTCTGGGGCGGGGGCCAACGTCCTGACTTTC. The chain couples TRBV4-2 to TRBJ2-6, with D possibly matching TRBD1 (5 bases). The CDR3 has 16 residues. CDR1 and CDR2 from the germline V gene are LGHNA and YNFKEQ. V lost 1 base and J lost 4, with 11 bases in between.

This CDR3 is CASRVGEEQYF. The CDR3 DNA reads TGCGCCAGCCGAGTAGGGGAAGAGCAGTACTTC. The rearrangement links TRBV5-1 to TRBJ2-7, with D maybe TRBD1 (5 bases). The CDR3 covers 11 residues. CDR1 SGHRS and CDR2 YFSETQ come from the germline V gene. Trimming took off 7 bases at V and 7 bases at J, with 12 bases between the two ends.

V gene TRBV29-1 combines with J gene TRBJ2-5, with TRBD2 matching over 8 bases. The CDR3 length is 14 residues. Germline CDR1 is SQVTM and CDR2 is ANQGSEA. V lost 8 bases and J lost 2; bases outside the gene matches: 10. The CDR3 protein is CSTRLRGDQETQYF. The CDR3, as DNA: TGCAGCACGAGACTGCGGGGGGATCAAGAGACCCAGTACTTC.

V and J are TRBV30 and TRBJ2-3; 8 nucleotides match TRBD1. Germline lookup yields CDR1 GTSNPN and CDR2 SVGIG (reference sequence). V dropped 0 bases and J dropped 6; count of bases not matched to a gene: 14. The CDR3 covers 17 residues. This chain's CDR3 is CAWSVPRGRLMGDTQYF. CDR3 nucleotide sequence: TGTGCCTGGAGTGTACCCAGGGGGCGACTCATGGGGGATACGCAGTATTTT. Full variable domain (outside the CDR3, taken from reference TRBV30 and TRBJ2-3): SQTIHQWPATLVQPVGSPLSLECTVEGTSNPNLYWYRQAAGRGLQLLFYSVGIGQISSEVPQNLSASRPQDRQFILSSKKLLLSDSGFYLCAWSVPRGRLMGDTQYFGPGTRLTVL.

This clone was detected only a few times. The chain carries TRBV2 and TRBJ2-6; D is uncertain. This CDR3 comprises 16 residues. Trimming took 5 bases from V and 0 from J, leaving 11 bases between them. Germline V gene data show CDR1 as SNHLY and CDR2 as FYNNEI. CDR3: CASSTIRYSGANVLTF. In nucleotides, the CDR3 is TGTGCCAGCAGTACAATCCGCTACTCTGGGGCCAACGTCCTGACTTTC. Full variable domain (rest looked up from reference TRBV2 and TRBJ2-6): EPEVTQTPSHQVTQMGQEVILRCVPISNHLYFYWYRQILGQKVEFLVSFYNNEISEKSEIFDDQFSVERPDGSNFTLKIRSTKLEDSAMYFCASSTIRYSGANVLTFGAGSRLTVL.

Comments on this clone: One end of the junction does not line up with germline, which may come from a read error. The chain employs TRBV7-7 and TRBJ2-3; weak D call: TRBD1 (5 bases). Germline assignment: CDR1 SSHAT and CDR2 FNYEAQ (reference sequence). This CDR3 has 13 residues. CDR3 sequence: CASSPQGSNTQYF. In nucleotides, the CDR3 is TGTGCTAGCAGCCCCCAGGGCAGTAATACGCAGTATTTT.

The J gene is TRBJ2-1, the V gene TRBV5-8; a possible D gene is TRBD2 (5 bases). The V and J ends lost 5 bases and 6 bases respectively, with 18 bases between them. The CDR3 contains 15 residues. Germline CDR1 and CDR2: SGHTS and YDEGEE. CDR3 DNA: TGTGCCAGCAGTGCGTGGACGGAAGAGGGCAATGAGCAGTTCTTC. Its protein is CASSAWTEEGNEQFF.

The rearrangement uses TRBV2 and TRBJ2-3, with 7 positions matching TRBD2. This CDR3 is built from 17 residues. With 8 bases clipped from V and 2 bases from J, the junction kept 16 bases outside the gene matches. The germline CDR1 and CDR2 sequences are SNHLY and FYNNEI. The CDR3 region has the DNA TGTGCCAGCCGACGCTACATCACTAGCGACGACACAGATACGCAGTATTTT. Its protein is CASRRYITSDDTDTQYF.

The CDR3 reads CATSHADSGYGYTF. DNA for the CDR3: TGTGCCACCTCCCACGCAGATTCCGGGTACGGCTACACCTTC. The rearrangement links TRBV7-9 to TRBJ1-2; D is uncertain. Germline values: CDR1 SEHNR, CDR2 FQNEAQ (reference sequence). The length of the CDR3 is 14 residues. The ends were cut back, 10 bases at V and 8 bases at J, with 23 bases in the middle. Based on the CDR3 plus reference TRBV7-9 and TRBJ1-2, the full variable domain is DTGVSQNPRHKITKRGQNVTFRCDPISEHNRLYWYRQTLGQGPEFLTYFQNEAQLEKSRLLSDRFSAERPKGSFSTLEIQRTEQGDSAMYLCATSHADSGYGYTFGSGTRLTVV.

This chain uses TRBV7-6 with TRBJ1-4; tentatively, D is TRBD1 (6 bases). This CDR3 spans 16 amino acids. Between the trimmed V and J ends, which lost 5 bases and 2 bases, there was a span of 15 bases. Germline CDR1 SGHVS, CDR2 FNYEAQ. CDR3 in amino acids: CASSLNGGATNEKLFF. CDR3 DNA sequence: TGTGCCAGCAGCCTCAACGGGGGGGCGACTAATGAAAAACTGTTTTTT. Together with reference TRBV7-6 and TRBJ1-4, the CDR3 gives the full variable domain: GAGVSQSPRYKVTKRGQDVALRCDPISGHVSLYWYRQALGQGPEFLTYFNYEAQQDKSGLPNDRFSAERPEGSISTLTIQRTEQRDSAMYRCASSLNGGATNEKLFFGSGTQLSVL.

The chain combines TRBV6-5 with TRBJ2-7; maybe TRBD1 (6 bases). The CDR3 has 14 amino acids. V was pared by 5 bases and J by 2 bases, with 13 bases between. Germline CDR1 is MNHEY and CDR2 is SVGAGI. The CDR3 protein is CASSEYTGPYEQYF. The DNA for the CDR3 is TGTGCCAGCAGTGAGTACACAGGGCCCTACGAGCAGTACTTC.

This clone was seen a few times. The chain employs TRBV7-2 and TRBJ1-1; D gene uncertain. This CDR3 spans 17 amino acids. V shed 2 bases and J shed 8 bases, with 24 bases lying between them. Germline CDR1 is SGHTA and CDR2 is FQGNSA. The CDR3 is CASSLSPQLKHATEAFF. In DNA, the CDR3 is TGTGCCAGCAGCTTATCTCCCCAACTAAAGCACGCGACAGAAGCTTTCTTT.

The chain recombines TRBV4-3 with TRBJ1-6; 9 bases line up with TRBD1. The CDR3 extends over 15 amino acids. CDR1 and CDR2 (germline): LGHNA, YSLEER. J lost 7 bases, V lost 3 bases, and 4 bases had no gene match. The CDR3 DNA is TGCGCCAGCAGCCAGGGACAGGGATCGAATTCACCCCTCCACTTT. It specifies CASSQGQGSNSPLHF.